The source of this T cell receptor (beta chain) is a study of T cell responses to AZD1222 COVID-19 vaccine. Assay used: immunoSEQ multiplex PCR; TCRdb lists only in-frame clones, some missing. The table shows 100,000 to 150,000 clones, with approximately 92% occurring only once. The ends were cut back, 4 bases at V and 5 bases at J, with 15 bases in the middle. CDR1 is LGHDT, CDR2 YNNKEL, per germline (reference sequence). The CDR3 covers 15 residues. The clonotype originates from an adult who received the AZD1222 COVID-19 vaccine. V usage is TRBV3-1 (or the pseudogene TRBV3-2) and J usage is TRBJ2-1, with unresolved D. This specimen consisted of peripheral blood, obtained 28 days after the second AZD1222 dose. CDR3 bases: TGTGCCAGCAGCCTACTCGGGTCCCTCCACAATGAGCAGTTCTTC. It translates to CASSLLGSLHNEQFF.